This entry features one TCR beta chain sequence. Its antigen is not identified. Germline trimming cut 0 bases from V and 1 base from J; bases unmatched to any gene: 6. The CDR3 has 17 amino acids. The germline V gene has CDR1 SGHNT and CDR2 YYREEE (reference sequence). PCR amplification relied on 60 Vbeta primers (plus 13 Jbeta primers). TCRdb's copy holds only in-frame clones and misses some; the assay was immunoSEQ multiplex PCR. Counted here are some 91,000 clones, around 76% occurring once; the ten biggest clones make up about 6.6%. This specimen belongs to a study of cytomegalovirus exposure and HLA in healthy donors. On the study more broadly: Among the 350 to 400 donors who were genotyped, approximately 76% fell in the genetic ancestry cluster that is associated with self-reported Caucasian donors. Study-wide findings and caveats: Researchers reported in a later analysis that a missense DCLRE1C variant was tied to TCR beta V- and J-gene trimming. Rarity characterized most TCR sequences, yet some public TCRs appeared in many donors. Later analysis identified several of the most significant clusters that appeared linked to common viral pathogens.

The source is a man aged 35 to 55 in good health and CMV-seropositive. Sequencing was performed on PBMCs. J is TRBJ1-3 and V is TRBV5-4, with 8 bases that match TRBD1. The CDR3 region has the DNA TGTGCCAGCAGCTTGGACAGGGGGAGAGGGTCTGGAAACACCATATATTTT. It translates to CASSLDRGRGSGNTIYF.